This T cell receptor (beta chain) was sequenced during a study of T cells in Graves' hyperthyroidism and ophthalmopathy. Points on this clonotype: Given a much more abundant clone one base away, this may be a read error.

The source material, RNA transcripts, was used to amplify TCR beta CDR3 regions. In the first-round RT-PCR of the TCR CDR3, the HTBI primer set was used. TCRdb re-derived calls from the multiplex PCR reads in MiXCR, one entry per CDR3 protein. The sample carries roughly 710,000 distinct CDR3 sequences, roughly 32% recorded once. Every diagnosis used clinical symptoms, serum thyroxine and TRAb, thyroid ultrasound and orbital computed tomography. Germline CDR1 reads SGDLS; CDR2 reads YYNGEE. The CDR3 is 15 amino acids. The chain recombines TRBV9 with TRBJ2-7, with 7 bases aligning to TRBD2. This TCR came from a woman aged 40 to 55 with Graves' hyperthyroidism. The sequencing input was blood. CDR3 protein: CASSVALTAGNEQCF. The CDR3 bases are TGTGCCAGCAGCGTAGCTCTCACAGCGGGGAACGAGCAGTGCTTC.